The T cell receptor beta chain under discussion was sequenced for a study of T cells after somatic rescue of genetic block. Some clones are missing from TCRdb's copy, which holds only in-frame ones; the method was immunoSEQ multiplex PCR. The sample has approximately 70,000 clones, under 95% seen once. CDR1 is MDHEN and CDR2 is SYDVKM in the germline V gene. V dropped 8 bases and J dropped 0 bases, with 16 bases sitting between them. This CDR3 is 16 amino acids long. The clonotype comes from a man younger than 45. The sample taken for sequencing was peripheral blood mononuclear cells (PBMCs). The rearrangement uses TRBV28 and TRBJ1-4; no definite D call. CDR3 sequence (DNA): TGTGCCAGCGGGTTTGTCATTGGGTCAACTAATGAAAAACTGTTTTTT. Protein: CASGFVIGSTNEKLFF.